Shown below are 19 T cell receptor beta chains from a single sample sequenced in a study of low-dose radiotherapy and immunotherapy resistance in tumors. TCR amplification used 15 to 20 PCR cycles, a constant-region primer and a V-primer adapter. TCRdb passed the reads through MiXCR, listing each CDR3 protein once. Here the sample spans tens of thousands of distinct CDR3 sequences, 12% being singletons. Stated time point: before trial treatment. The sequencing here drew on PBMCs, taken before treatment. The receptors here all came from a female donor with ovarian cancer.

By sample share, this clonotype is medium-sized. The chain combines TRBV11-2 with TRBJ2-1, with TRBD2 identical over 11 bases. The V gene end was trimmed by 5 bases and the J gene end by 9 bases; junction bases not matched to a gene: 9. The CDR3 consists of 15 residues. Per germline, CDR1 SGHAT and CDR2 FQNNGV. The CDR3 loop reads CASSPVSSGRGEQFF. DNA for the CDR3: TGTGCCAGCAGCCCGGTTAGTAGCGGGAGGGGTGAGCAGTTCTTC.

This clonotype was recorded many times. V is TRBV11-2 and J is TRBJ2-5; D unclear. The CDR3 is 11 amino acids. Trimming removed 4 bases at V and 4 bases at J, with 4 bases between. The V gene's germline CDR1 is SGHAT and CDR2 FQNNGV. The CDR3 coding sequence is TGTGCCAGCAGCTCGACAGAGACCCAGTACTTC. Residues: CASSSTETQYF.

This clonotype was observed many times. The rearrangement joins TRBV10-3 to TRBJ2-1; a weak D match, TRBD1 (6 bases). Trimming cost V 4 bases and J 5 bases, with 9 bases left between them. Germline CDR1 ENHRY, CDR2 SYGVKD. This CDR3 is 13 amino acids long. CDR3 coding DNA: TGTGCCATCAGTGGGGGACACGACAATGAGCAGTTCTTC. Protein sequence: CAISGGHDNEQFF.

This clonotype has at least ten counts. This sequence joins TRBV6-2 or TRBV6-3 and TRBJ2-7; TRBD2 matches at 10 bases. Germline V gene lookup returns CDR1 MNHEY and CDR2 SVGEGT. This CDR3 is built from 14 residues. The junction had 8 bases not matched to a gene; V was cut back by 6 bases and J by 6 bases. The CDR3 here is CASSPTPSGGEQYF. The CDR3 nucleotides read TGTGCCAGCAGCCCCACCCCTAGCGGGGGCGAGCAGTACTTC.

The table lists this clonotype with many counts. The chain employs TRBV20-1 and TRBJ2-5, with 12 nucleotides matching TRBD1. The CDR3 runs 17 residues. Unmatched junction bases numbered 12, after V lost 2 bases and J lost 5 bases. Germline V gene lookup returns CDR1 DFQATT and CDR2 SNEGSKA (reference sequence). The CDR3 is CSARLRRDRGRRETQYF. The CDR3 region has the DNA TGCAGTGCTAGATTACGAAGGGACAGGGGGCGGAGGGAGACCCAGTACTTC.

This clonotype occurred many times. The rearrangement joins TRBV5-1 to TRBJ2-3, with 11 bases lining up with TRBD2. This CDR3 is built from 17 residues. V lost 5 bases and J lost 6; bases outside the gene matches: 14. The V gene's germline CDR1 is SGHRS and CDR2 YFSETQ. The DNA of the CDR3 is TGCGCCAGCAGGCGGGTCACTAGCGGGGGCCAGAGTGATACGCAGTATTTT. Translation: CASRRVTSGGQSDTQYF.

This sequence joins TRBV28 and TRBJ1-2; no firm D call. V lost 8 bases and J lost 8, with 24 bases in between. The CDR3 runs to 15 residues. Germline lookup yields CDR1 MDHEN and CDR2 SYDVKM. The CDR3 reads CASGWPETPWLGYTF. CDR3 DNA sequence: TGTGCCAGCGGGTGGCCTGAGACCCCCTGGTTGGGCTACACCTTC.

The table lists this clonotype with many counts. V usage is TRBV19 and J usage is TRBJ2-1, with TRBD1 matching 8 bases. This CDR3 comprises 17 residues. The germline V gene has CDR1 LNHDA and CDR2 SQIVND (reference sequence). V lost 5 bases and J lost 2; bases outside the gene matches: 11. CDR3: CASSPRQGRRAYNEQFF. CDR3 nucleotide sequence: TGTGCCAGTAGTCCCAGACAGGGGAGGAGAGCCTACAATGAGCAGTTCTTC.

At least ten counts were recorded for this clonotype. V is TRBV28 and J is TRBJ2-5; 8 nucleotides match TRBD2. J lost 2 bases, V lost 4 bases, and 6 bases had no gene match. The CDR3 extends over 15 amino acids. Germline V lookup: CDR1 MDHEN, CDR2 SYDVKM. CDR3 protein: CASSSGGEGQETQYF. In DNA form, the CDR3 reads TGTGCCAGCAGTTCGGGGGGGGAGGGTCAAGAGACCCAGTACTTC.

This clonotype was seen at least ten times. The genes are TRBV12-3 or TRBV12-4 and TRBJ2-3; the D gene could be TRBD1 or TRBD2 (5 bases each). V shed 3 bases and J shed 1 base, with 11 bases lying between them. This CDR3 comprises 15 residues. The CDR3 reads CASSFSGAGTDTQYF. Written as DNA, the CDR3 is TGTGCCAGCAGTTTTTCCGGGGCTGGCACAGATACGCAGTATTTT.

At least ten counts were recorded for this clonotype. The chain recombines TRBV3-1 with TRBJ2-2, with D possibly TRBD2 on 6 matching bases. Germline assignment: CDR1 LGHDT and CDR2 YNNKEL (reference sequence). V lost 0 bases and J 4 bases, leaving 15 bases between the germline ends. The CDR3 runs to 17 residues. The DNA for the CDR3 is TGTGCCAGCAGCCAAGATGGAGGGCTAGCGTTCACCGGGGAGCTGTTTTTT. This gives the protein CASSQDGGLAFTGELFF.

This chain connects TRBV28 to TRBJ2-7; the D gene could be TRBD1 or TRBD2 (6 bases each). This CDR3 region has 15 residues. V lost 2 bases to trimming and J lost 7 bases, with 18 bases between them. Germline CDR1 is MDHEN and CDR2 is SYDVKM. This CDR3 is CASSLPGEQAGEQYF. CDR3 nucleotides: TGTGCCAGCAGTTTACCAGGGGAGCAGGCGGGGGAGCAGTACTTC.

This clonotype was picked up many times. V is TRBV19 and J is TRBJ2-1, with TRBD2 matching over 8 bases. V was pared by 6 bases and J by 2 bases, with 9 bases of the junction left unmatched. Germline V gene data show CDR1 as LNHDA and CDR2 as SQIVND (reference sequence). There are 16 residues in the CDR3. For the CDR3, the DNA is TGTGCCAGTAGACCCCGGGGGGGGACGACCTACAATGAGCAGTTCTTC. It yields the protein CASRPRGGTTYNEQFF. The whole variable domain, filled in from reference TRBV19 and TRBJ2-1, reads DGGITQSPKYLFRKEGQNVTLSCEQNLNHDAMYWYRQDPGQGLRLIYYSQIVNDFQKGDIAEGYSVSREKKESFPLTVTSAQKNPTAFYLCASRPRGGTTYNEQFFGPGTRLTVL.

In its sample, this clonotype was seen many times. The rearrangement uses TRBV20-1 and TRBJ2-5; D gene uncertain. Germline assignment: CDR1 DFQATT and CDR2 SNEGSKA (reference sequence). The ends were cut back, 0 bases at V and 5 bases at J, with 13 bases in the middle. The CDR3 length is 14 residues. CDR3 residues: CSAREGRLRETQYF. The CDR3, as DNA: TGCAGTGCTAGAGAGGGTAGATTAAGGGAGACCCAGTACTTC.

This clonotype was seen repeatedly, ten times or more. The chain links TRBV5-1 to TRBJ2-7; TRBD1 might be the D (6 bases). The CDR3 runs 14 residues. Trimming shortened V by 7 bases and J by 2 bases, and 16 bases separated the two germline ends. CDR1 is SGHRS, CDR2 YFSETQ, per germline. CDR3 nucleotides: TGCGCCAGCGGAACAGGGAACATACCCTACGAGCAGTACTTC. Its translation: CASGTGNIPYEQYF.

This clonotype was seen many times. The chain is built from TRBV6-6 and TRBJ2-7; D is perhaps TRBD1 (6 bases). The V end lost 5 bases, the J end lost 1 base, and 12 bases lay between the germline ends. The CDR3 loop spans 14 amino acids. Germline V gives CDR1 MNHNY, CDR2 SVGAGI (reference sequence). As DNA, the CDR3 is TGTGCCAGCAGTCCCGGACAGCTTTCCTACGAGCAGTACTTC. As protein: CASSPGQLSYEQYF.

This clonotype was picked up many times. The chain combines TRBV6-5 with TRBJ1-5; 11 nucleotides line up with TRBD1. From germline, CDR1 is MNHEY and CDR2 SVGAGI. The length of the CDR3 is 15 residues. Trimming removed 6 bases from V and 4 bases from J; junction bases left unmatched: 5. CDR3 in amino acids: CASRPGTGGNQPQHF. In DNA form, the CDR3 reads TGTGCCAGCAGACCCGGGACAGGGGGGAATCAGCCCCAGCATTTT.

This clonotype was counted ten times or more. A read error may account for a junction end that differs from germline. The J gene is TRBJ1-2, the V gene TRBV30; D remains unclear. CDR1 GTSNPN and CDR2 SVGIG come from the germline V gene (reference sequence). The CDR3 runs 11 residues. Written as DNA, the CDR3 is TGTGCCTGGAGTGCGCAGGCGGGCTGCACCTTC. It translates to CAWSAQAGCTF. Full variable domain (rest looked up from reference TRBV30 and TRBJ1-2): SQTIHQWPATLVQPVGSPLSLECTVEGTSNPNLYWYRQAAGRGLQLLFYSVGIGQISSEVPQNLSASRPQDRQFILSSKKLLLSDSGFYLCAWSAQAGCTFGSGTRLTVV.

This clonotype was detected ten times or more. CDR3 sequence (DNA): TGTGCCACGACGACAGGGGGCGGCGAAAAACTGTTTTTT. Residues: CATTTGGGEKLFF. This chain links TRBV10-3 with TRBJ1-4; 10 bases line up with TRBD1. The CDR3 consists of 13 residues. Germline CDR1 ENHRY, CDR2 SYGVKD. After removal of 10 bases from V and 8 bases from J, the junction contained 7 bases not matched to a gene.